A selection of T cell receptor beta chains follows, all from one sample in a study of T cell repertoires in cytomegalovirus infection. TCRdb passed the reads through MiXCR, listing each CDR3 protein once. Of 230,000 or so distinct CDR3 sequences in the sample, about 17% were seen once. The specimen was CD8+ T cells from PBMCs. These receptor sequences come from a human donor in good health (CMV status not recorded). Some clones in this sample may be carry-over from other donors' samples. The CDR3 runs from the conserved cysteine through the conserved F or W. The order of the fields is V gene, D gene, J gene, clone size, CDR3 DNA, CDR3 protein. The D gene is left open where the match is weak. Not all rows give a size; the values are once, few, many and, for expanded clones, a class.

v_gene: TRBV7-4; d_gene: TRBD1; j_gene: TRBJ1-2; abundance: few; CDR3nt: TGTGCCAGCAGCTTAGTCTCAGGCAGGGGGCATGGCTACACCTTC; CDR3aa: CASSLVSGRGHGYTF
v_gene: TRBV7-2; d_gene: NA; j_gene: TRBJ2-1; abundance: many; CDR3nt: TGTGCCAGCAGCTCCCTCGTCAATGAGCAGTTCTTC; CDR3aa: CASSSLVNEQFF
v_gene: TRBV27; d_gene: NA; j_gene: TRBJ2-7; abundance: NA; CDR3nt: TGTGCCAGCAGTGCGCCAGGGGTCGAGCAGTACTTC; CDR3aa: CASSAPGVEQYF
v_gene: TRBV4-1; d_gene: NA; j_gene: TRBJ2-1; abundance: few; CDR3nt: TGCGCCAGCAGCCAAGATTCCGGGGTTGAGCAGTTCTTC; CDR3aa: CASSQDSGVEQFF
v_gene: TRBV11-2; d_gene: NA; j_gene: TRBJ2-7; abundance: NA; CDR3nt: TGTGCCAGCAGCTTAGTTGGAGGGGGCGACGAGCAGTACTTC; CDR3aa: CASSLVGGGDEQYF
v_gene: TRBV5-6; d_gene: NA; j_gene: TRBJ2-1; abundance: many; CDR3nt: TGTGCCAGCAGCTACATAAAGGGGGGAGGAAATGAGCAGTTCTTC; CDR3aa: CASSYIKGGGNEQFF
v_gene: TRBV7-6; d_gene: NA; j_gene: TRBJ2-5; abundance: NA; CDR3nt: TGTGCCAGCAGCTTAGGGGCGGCGGGGGAGACCCAGTACTTC; CDR3aa: CASSLGAAGETQYF
v_gene: TRBV7-9; d_gene: NA; j_gene: TRBJ1-1; abundance: many; CDR3nt: TGTGCCAGCAGCTCTATTTTGCAGGGAGCGAACACTGAAGCTTTCTTT; CDR3aa: CASSSILQGANTEAFF
v_gene: TRBV7-9; d_gene: TRBD2; j_gene: TRBJ2-7; abundance: many; CDR3nt: TGTGCCAGCAGCTCCAACCCGGGACTAGCTATGGACGAGCAGTACTTC; CDR3aa: CASSSNPGLAMDEQYF
v_gene: TRBV6-2/TRBV6-3; d_gene: NA; j_gene: TRBJ1-1; abundance: many; CDR3nt: TGTGCCAGCAGTTTTAATCCGAACACTGAAGCTTTCTTT; CDR3aa: CASSFNPNTEAFF
v_gene: TRBV28; d_gene: TRBD1; j_gene: TRBJ2-7; abundance: many; CDR3nt: TGTGCCAGCAGTCCCCCCTCCGGGACAGATACCTACGAGCAGTACTTC; CDR3aa: CASSPPSGTDTYEQYF
v_gene: TRBV2; d_gene: NA; j_gene: TRBJ2-1; abundance: NA; CDR3nt: TGTGCCAGCAGTGAAGTTACAGGTCCTTCCCCCTACAATGAGCAGTTCTTC; CDR3aa: CASSEVTGPSPYNEQFF
v_gene: TRBV7-2; d_gene: NA; j_gene: TRBJ2-5; abundance: many; CDR3nt: TGTGCCAGCAGCTCCCCACCACCGGGGCGCCAAGAGACCCAGTACTTC; CDR3aa: CASSSPPPGRQETQYF
v_gene: TRBV7-9; d_gene: NA; j_gene: TRBJ1-2; abundance: NA; CDR3nt: TGTGCCAGCAGTGATCGGGACACTGCTAACTATGGCTACACCTTC; CDR3aa: CASSDRDTANYGYTF
v_gene: TRBV7-9; d_gene: NA; j_gene: TRBJ2-2; abundance: NA; CDR3nt: TGTGCCAGCAGCCGGGGGATCCGGGGCCTCGGGGAGCTGTTTTTT; CDR3aa: CASSRGIRGLGELFF
v_gene: TRBV7-9; d_gene: NA; j_gene: TRBJ2-7; abundance: NA; CDR3nt: TGTGCCAGCAGCTACCTGGGGGTGCTACCGCAGCCCTCCTACGAGCAGTACTTC; CDR3aa: CASSYLGVLPQPSYEQYF
v_gene: TRBV28; d_gene: TRBD2; j_gene: TRBJ2-1; abundance: many; CDR3nt: TGTGCCAGCAGTTTAAGGGCTAGCGGGGAGTACAATGAGCAGTTCTTC; CDR3aa: CASSLRASGEYNEQFF
v_gene: TRBV4-1; d_gene: NA; j_gene: TRBJ1-6; abundance: few; CDR3nt: TGCGCCAGCAGCCACCAGGAAGGGTACTATAATTCACCCCTCCACTTT; CDR3aa: CASSHQEGYYNSPLHF
v_gene: TRBV12-3/TRBV12-4; d_gene: NA; j_gene: TRBJ2-3; abundance: many; CDR3nt: TGTGCCAGCAACTCGGACTTTTTCACAGATACGCAGTATTTT; CDR3aa: CASNSDFFTDTQYF
v_gene: TRBV25-1; d_gene: NA; j_gene: TRBJ1-1; abundance: NA; CDR3nt: TGTGCCAGCAGTGAATCGCAAAACTACGAGAACACTGAAGCTTTCTTT; CDR3aa: CASSESQNYENTEAFF
v_gene: TRBV29-1; d_gene: NA; j_gene: TRBJ2-7; abundance: NA; CDR3nt: TGCAGCGTCGAGGTGGGGAGCAGCTCCTACGAGCAGTACTTC; CDR3aa: CSVEVGSSSYEQYF
v_gene: TRBV12-5; d_gene: NA; j_gene: TRBJ1-1; abundance: many; CDR3nt: TGTGCTAGTGGTTATAGCAAGATGAACACTGAAGCTTTCTTT; CDR3aa: CASGYSKMNTEAFF
v_gene: TRBV4-2; d_gene: NA; j_gene: TRBJ2-5; abundance: NA; CDR3nt: TGTGCCAGCAGCCAGGGGCCCTCCTTGCAAGAGACCCAGTACTTC; CDR3aa: CASSQGPSLQETQYF
v_gene: TRBV28; d_gene: NA; j_gene: TRBJ2-7; abundance: NA; CDR3nt: TGTGCCAGCAGTTTCGCCCCGGGTCTGGGCTACGAGCAGTACTTC; CDR3aa: CASSFAPGLGYEQYF
v_gene: TRBV10-3; d_gene: NA; j_gene: TRBJ2-5; abundance: many; CDR3nt: TGTGCCATCAGTGAGTCGGGGGCGACGGACGGAGAGACCCAGTACTTC; CDR3aa: CAISESGATDGETQYF
v_gene: TRBV5-6; d_gene: TRBD2; j_gene: TRBJ2-3; abundance: few; CDR3nt: TGTGCCAGCAGCTTGGATCCGGGAGGCTGGGCAGATACGCAGTATTTT; CDR3aa: CASSLDPGGWADTQYF
v_gene: TRBV28; d_gene: NA; j_gene: TRBJ2-1; abundance: few; CDR3nt: TGTGCCAGCAGTTTATTGCCACCAGGGGTTGCCTACAATGAGCAGTTCTTC; CDR3aa: CASSLLPPGVAYNEQFF
v_gene: TRBV7-2; d_gene: NA; j_gene: TRBJ2-7; abundance: many; CDR3nt: TGTGCCAGCGTATCCTACTACGAGCAGTACTTC; CDR3aa: CASVSYYEQYF
v_gene: TRBV20-1; d_gene: TRBD2; j_gene: TRBJ2-5; abundance: NA; CDR3nt: TGCAGTGCTAAACTAGCGGACGAGACCCAGTACTTC; CDR3aa: CSAKLADETQYF
v_gene: TRBV7-9; d_gene: NA; j_gene: TRBJ2-5; abundance: many; CDR3nt: TGTGCCAGCAGCTTTCTTTCCGAGACCCAGTACTTC; CDR3aa: CASSFLSETQYF
v_gene: TRBV6-4; d_gene: NA; j_gene: TRBJ2-6; abundance: many; CDR3nt: TGTGCCAGCAGTGTACGGAGCTCTGGGGCCAACGTCCTGACTTTC; CDR3aa: CASSVRSSGANVLTF
v_gene: TRBV7-2; d_gene: TRBD1; j_gene: TRBJ1-5; abundance: many; CDR3nt: TGTGCCAGCAGCTGGGACAGCAGCAATCAGCCCCAGCATTTT; CDR3aa: CASSWDSSNQPQHF
v_gene: TRBV7-2; d_gene: NA; j_gene: TRBJ2-7; abundance: many; CDR3nt: TGTGCCAGCAGCTTACGACCCAGGCCGTCTTCCTACGAGCAGTACTTC; CDR3aa: CASSLRPRPSSYEQYF
v_gene: TRBV5-1; d_gene: TRBD1; j_gene: TRBJ2-5; abundance: NA; CDR3nt: TGCGCCAGCAGCTCCGGACAGGCCAACCAAGAGACCCAGTACTTC; CDR3aa: CASSSGQANQETQYF
v_gene: TRBV6-5; d_gene: NA; j_gene: TRBJ1-1; abundance: NA; CDR3nt: TGTGCCAGCAGTTACTGGGGGGAGGCTGAAGCTTTCTTT; CDR3aa: CASSYWGEAEAFF
v_gene: TRBV7-9; d_gene: NA; j_gene: TRBJ1-6; abundance: few; CDR3nt: TGTGCCAGCAGCTCACCGGGAATCGCAGGGTCACCCCTCCACTTT; CDR3aa: CASSSPGIAGSPLHF
v_gene: TRBV5-6; d_gene: NA; j_gene: TRBJ2-7; abundance: NA; CDR3nt: TGTGCCAGCAGCATCGACCCTTACGAGCAGTACTTC; CDR3aa: CASSIDPYEQYF
v_gene: TRBV7-2; d_gene: NA; j_gene: TRBJ1-4; abundance: many; CDR3nt: TGTGCCAGCAGACCAACGGGGGCCGAAGAAAAACTGTTTTTT; CDR3aa: CASRPTGAEEKLFF
v_gene: TRBV7-9; d_gene: NA; j_gene: TRBJ1-5; abundance: many; CDR3nt: TGTGCCAGCAGCCTACATAGCAATCAGCCCCAGCATTTT; CDR3aa: CASSLHSNQPQHF
v_gene: TRBV7-2; d_gene: TRBD2; j_gene: TRBJ2-1; abundance: many; CDR3nt: TGTGCCAGCAGCTCAGCTAGCGGGGGGGGTTATGAGCAGTTCTTC; CDR3aa: CASSSASGGGYEQFF
v_gene: TRBV7-2; d_gene: NA; j_gene: TRBJ1-5; abundance: NA; CDR3nt: TGTGCCAGCAGCTTAGAGGGGGGTCCCCAGCATTTT; CDR3aa: CASSLEGGPQHF
v_gene: TRBV9; d_gene: NA; j_gene: TRBJ1-1; abundance: few; CDR3nt: TGTGCCAGCAGCGTAGTCGGACTTATGAACACTGAAGCTTTCTTT; CDR3aa: CASSVVGLMNTEAFF
v_gene: TRBV24-1; d_gene: NA; j_gene: TRBJ2-3; abundance: few; CDR3nt: TGTGCCACCAGTGCGGATAGCGTGGACACAGATACGCAGTATTTT; CDR3aa: CATSADSVDTDTQYF
v_gene: TRBV7-6; d_gene: TRBD1; j_gene: TRBJ1-3; abundance: NA; CDR3nt: TGTGCCAGCAGCTCGGGACAGACCTCTGGAAACACCATATATTTT; CDR3aa: CASSSGQTSGNTIYF
v_gene: TRBV27; d_gene: NA; j_gene: TRBJ2-1; abundance: few; CDR3nt: TGTGCCAGCAGTTCGACCTACAATGAGCAGTTCTTC; CDR3aa: CASSSTYNEQFF
v_gene: TRBV20-1; d_gene: TRBD1; j_gene: TRBJ1-1; abundance: NA; CDR3nt: TGCAGTGCGAAAAACAGGGGGCTGGGCACTGAAGCTTTCTTT; CDR3aa: CSAKNRGLGTEAFF
v_gene: TRBV28; d_gene: TRBD1; j_gene: TRBJ2-7; abundance: many; CDR3nt: TGTGCCAGCAGTGAGACAGGGTTCTACGAGCAGTACTTC; CDR3aa: CASSETGFYEQYF
v_gene: TRBV7-6; d_gene: NA; j_gene: TRBJ2-7; abundance: few; CDR3nt: TGTGCCAGCAGCCAAGGGGGGGCAAGTTACTACGAGCAGTACTTC; CDR3aa: CASSQGGASYYEQYF
v_gene: TRBV25-1; d_gene: TRBD1; j_gene: TRBJ1-1; abundance: few; CDR3nt: TGTGCCAGCAGGGGGTATATCTCCGACAGGGGGCGAATTGAAGCTTTCTTT; CDR3aa: CASRGYISDRGRIEAFF
v_gene: TRBV7-2; d_gene: TRBD1; j_gene: TRBJ2-6; abundance: many; CDR3nt: TGTGCCAGCAGCGACCGGGACAGCGCCTTCGCCGGGGCCAACGTCCTGACTTTC; CDR3aa: CASSDRDSAFAGANVLTF
v_gene: TRBV6-5; d_gene: NA; j_gene: TRBJ2-7; abundance: NA; CDR3nt: TGTGCCAGCAGTTACAACAGGGACGATTACGAGCAGTACTTC; CDR3aa: CASSYNRDDYEQYF
v_gene: TRBV12-5; d_gene: TRBD2; j_gene: TRBJ2-5; abundance: NA; CDR3nt: TGTGCTAGTGGTTTCCACTTAGAAGCGGGGGGCCAAGAGACCCAGTACTTC; CDR3aa: CASGFHLEAGGQETQYF